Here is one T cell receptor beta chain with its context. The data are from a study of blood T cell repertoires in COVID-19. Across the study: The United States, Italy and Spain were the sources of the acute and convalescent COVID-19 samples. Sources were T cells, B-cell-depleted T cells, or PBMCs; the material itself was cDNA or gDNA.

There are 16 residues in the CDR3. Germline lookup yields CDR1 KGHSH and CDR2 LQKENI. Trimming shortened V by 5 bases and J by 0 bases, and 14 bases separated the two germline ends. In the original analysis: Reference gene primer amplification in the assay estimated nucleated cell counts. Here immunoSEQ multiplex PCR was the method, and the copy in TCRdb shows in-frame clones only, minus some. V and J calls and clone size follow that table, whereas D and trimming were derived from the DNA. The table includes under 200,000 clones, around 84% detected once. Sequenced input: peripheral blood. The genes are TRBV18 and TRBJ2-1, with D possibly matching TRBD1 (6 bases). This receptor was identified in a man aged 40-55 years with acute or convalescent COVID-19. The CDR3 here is CASSDPGVASYNEQFF. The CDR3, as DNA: TGTGCCAGCTCAGACCCAGGGGTGGCCTCCTACAATGAGCAGTTCTTC.